This T cell receptor beta chain is drawn from a study of blood T cell repertoires in COVID-19 (dated by TCRdb to about 2020). As for the study more broadly: Samples from collaborators originated in the United States, Italy and Spain and spanned both the acute and convalescent phases of COVID-19. The material from the prospective study consisted of cDNA or gDNA derived from T cells, B-cell-depleted T cells, or PBMCs. Subjects who had been exposed to COVID-19, were actively infected with it, or had recovered from it provided the deeply sampled blood TCRbeta repertoires that made up the dataset. The repertoires were released in a freely available public database meant as a resource for research on the immune response to SARS-CoV-2. Samples came from the ongoing ImmuneRACE study (first 160 participants) plus 1,254 subjects from 6 global collaborators. A de-identified subject ID, COVID-19 status, age in years and sex were almost always included in the sample metadata. Where HLA class I and class II types were available, the types were taken from metadata supplied by the sample provider, not from assay-based typing.

Each collaborating institution followed its own protocols to collect whole blood in K2EDTA tubes. Collaborator samples were shipped for TCRbeta analysis as frozen whole blood, isolated PBMCs, or DNA extracted from either sample type. This clone is a singleton in its sample. The antigen this receptor binds is unknown. Base qualities are not at hand, and no much larger clone is one base apart. Reading from cysteine to phenylalanine, the CDR3 counts 12 amino acids. Only CDR3 DNA remains: 36 bases, in frame from the first base. Via the germline V gene (reference sequence), CDR1 is SEHNR and CDR2 FQNEAQ. V was cut back by 6 bases and J by 2 bases, leaving a gap of 4 bases between them. TCRbeta CDR3 regions were amplified from genomic DNA by means of the immunoSEQ Assay, a bias-controlled multiplex PCR. The published analysis was carried out like this. Nucleated cell counts per sample were estimated from amplification of reference gene primers within the assay. To quantify the absolute abundance of each unique TCRbeta CDR3 rearrangement, sequence reads were collapsed and filtered. For each sample, productive Simpson clonality was calculated as the square root of Simpson's diversity index over productive rearrangements. This immuneACCESS table, as held by TCRdb, lists in-frame sequences with V and J called but not all clones. Of the missing ones, under half trace to an unresolved V gene in checked studies; the others have no known cause. From that table come the V and J calls and clone size; the DNA was used to work out D and trimming. The sample yields roughly 250,000 clones; approximately 79% were counted once. Approximately 5% of the sample is taken by the ten largest.

The investigation overall reported the following: How much clinical and demographic metadata was included differed by source and by participant, and the metadata was provided uncurated.

The material sequenced was peripheral blood. The chain is assembled from TRBV7-9 and TRBJ2-2; the D gene lacks a confident call. The source is a woman at least 80 years old with active or convalescent COVID-19. The CDR3 is CASSINTGELFF. The nucleotides read TGTGCCAGCAGTATTAACACCGGGGAGCTGTTTTTT.